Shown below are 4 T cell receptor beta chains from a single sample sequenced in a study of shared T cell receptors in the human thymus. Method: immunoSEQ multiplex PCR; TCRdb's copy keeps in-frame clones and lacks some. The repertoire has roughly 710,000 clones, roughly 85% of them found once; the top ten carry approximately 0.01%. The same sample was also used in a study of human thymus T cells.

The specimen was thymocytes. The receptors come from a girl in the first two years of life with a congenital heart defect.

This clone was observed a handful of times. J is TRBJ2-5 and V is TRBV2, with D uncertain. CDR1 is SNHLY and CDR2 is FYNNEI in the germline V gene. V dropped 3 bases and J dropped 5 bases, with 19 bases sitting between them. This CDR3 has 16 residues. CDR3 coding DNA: TGTGCCAGCAGTGATCGGGTCGAGTCCATCCGGGAGACCCAGTACTTC. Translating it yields CASSDRVESIRETQYF.

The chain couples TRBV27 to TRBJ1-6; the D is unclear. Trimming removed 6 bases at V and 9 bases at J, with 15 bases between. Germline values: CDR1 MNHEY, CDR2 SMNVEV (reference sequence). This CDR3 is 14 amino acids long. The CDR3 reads CASSWGGPASPLHF. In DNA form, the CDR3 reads TGTGCCAGCAGCTGGGGAGGCCCGGCTTCACCCCTCCACTTT.

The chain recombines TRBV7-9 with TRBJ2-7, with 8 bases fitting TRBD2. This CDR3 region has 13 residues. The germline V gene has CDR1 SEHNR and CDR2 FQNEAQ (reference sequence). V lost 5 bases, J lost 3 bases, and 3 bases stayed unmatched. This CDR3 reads CASSQGLVYEQYF. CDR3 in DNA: TGTGCCAGCAGCCAGGGACTAGTCTACGAGCAGTACTTC.

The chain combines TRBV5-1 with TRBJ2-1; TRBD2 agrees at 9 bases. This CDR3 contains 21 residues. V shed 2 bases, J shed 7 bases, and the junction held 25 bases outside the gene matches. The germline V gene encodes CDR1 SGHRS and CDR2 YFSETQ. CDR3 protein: CASSFDMHPKSGGTLGNEQFF. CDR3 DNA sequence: TGCGCCAGCAGCTTCGACATGCACCCGAAGAGCGGGGGGACCCTCGGGAATGAGCAGTTCTTC.